This TCR beta chain was profiled in a study of cytomegalovirus exposure and HLA in healthy donors. Study-level points and caveats: Listed as cytomegalovirus-associated were 170 or so TCR beta chains.

TCRdb keeps only in-frame clones here, not all; method: immunoSEQ multiplex PCR. The sample holds 100,000 or so clones, roughly 84% seen once. V was pared by 0 bases and J by 6 bases, with 9 bases of the junction left unmatched. Germline loops: CDR1 SQVTM, CDR2 ANQGSEA. The CDR3 totals 15 residues. Separate from the roughly 730-subject first cohort, the approximately 120-subject validation cohort was the one that the donors belonged to. This clone was seen just once. What it binds is unknown. Material: PBMCs. The rearrangement joins TRBV29-1 to TRBJ1-1, with 8 bases lining up with TRBD1. The TCR was taken from a man aged 18 to 35 in good health and CMV-seropositive. The CDR3 loop reads CSVEDSVGQGPEAFF. DNA of the CDR3: TGCAGCGTTGAAGATTCAGTAGGACAGGGCCCTGAAGCTTTCTTT.